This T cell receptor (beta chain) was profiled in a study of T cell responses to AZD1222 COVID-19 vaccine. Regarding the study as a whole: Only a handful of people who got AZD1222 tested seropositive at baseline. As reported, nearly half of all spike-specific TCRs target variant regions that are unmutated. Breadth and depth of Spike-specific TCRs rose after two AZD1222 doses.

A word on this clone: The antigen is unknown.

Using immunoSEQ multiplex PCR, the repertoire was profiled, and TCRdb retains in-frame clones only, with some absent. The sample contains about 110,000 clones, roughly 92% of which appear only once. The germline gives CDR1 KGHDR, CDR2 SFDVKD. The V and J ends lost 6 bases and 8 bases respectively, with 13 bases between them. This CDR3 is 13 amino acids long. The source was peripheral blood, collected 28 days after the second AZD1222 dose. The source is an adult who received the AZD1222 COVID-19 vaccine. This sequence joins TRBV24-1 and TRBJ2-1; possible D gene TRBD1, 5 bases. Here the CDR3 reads CATSTARVHEQFF. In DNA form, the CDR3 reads TGTGCCACCAGTACTGCCAGGGTCCATGAGCAGTTCTTC.